A selection of T cell receptor beta chains follows, all from one sample in a study of T cells in localized non-small cell lung cancer. TCRdb keeps only in-frame clones here, not all; method: immunoSEQ multiplex PCR. The sample lists 1,700 or so clones; around 20% were seen once. This material consisted of lung tumor tissue, taken before any cancer treatment. The receptor set was obtained from a man aged 40 to 70 with stage III lung adenocarcinoma. CDR3s leave out the opening cysteine and the closing phenylalanine or tryptophan. The order of the fields is V gene, CDR3 protein.

TRBV6-8 | ASSPRDSGSRETQY
TRBV6-8 | AIGGQGAETDTQY
TRBV9 | ASTPDRGRRNEQF
TRBV9 | ASSPGGIDEQF
TRBV11-3 | ASSLSTSGATEAF
TRBV11-3 | ASSPAQGFRGPNTEAF
TRBV6-8 | ASRQTTTGYEQY
TRBV11-3 | ASNPGRSGNTIY
TRBV19 | ASSGMGVNEQF
TRBV6-1 | ASSEALGGAGYGYT
TRBV9 | ASSTGTSDGTDTQY
TRBV11-3 | ASRWGTGNTEAF
TRBV11-3 | ASSLRGRARETQY
TRBV6-8 | AIRQPESVNTEAF
TRBV6-8 | ASSTGLATDTQY
TRBV11-3 | ASSKGTENTEAF
TRBV28 | ASSPLDRVSKQY
TRBV11-3 | ASSLEEREGHEQF
TRBV11-3 | ASSLGLAIVGEQF
TRBV10-3 | ASGRDRAGGYT
TRBV6-8 | ASSVGPGGKQEQY
TRBV19 | ASSMGWQVGNQPQH
TRBV11-3 | ASSLKTSGRGYEQY
TRBV11-3 | ASSFPSGGDDTQY
TRBV28 | ASSLSAGELF
TRBV6-8 | ASSYQGLGDTQY
TRBV11-3 | ASSFTTGDGYNEQF
TRBV18 | ASSRARQGANTGELF
TRBV11-3 | ASSFGDGGRTEAF
TRBV6-8 | ASSSILVGQQY
TRBV10-2 | ASSIQGWDQPQH